These 28 T cell receptor beta chains came from one sample sequenced in a study of blood T cell repertoires in COVID-19. Sequencing used immunoSEQ multiplex PCR; TCRdb keeps in-frame clones, though not all of them. This sample has 250,000 to 350,000 clones, with roughly 86% found just once. Sample: PBMCs or T cells enriched from blood (not recorded which). The receptors originated from a woman under 40 who had recovered from COVID-19.

This clone was observed once. Other DNA sequences of this sample code for an identical CDR3. The chain carries TRBV18 and TRBJ1-5, with D perhaps matching TRBD1 (6 bases). The CDR3 covers 13 residues. Trimming stripped 8 bases from V and 1 base from J, with 9 bases between. Per the germline V gene, CDR1 is KGHSH and CDR2 is LQKENI. The CDR3: CASRGGSNQPQHF. CDR3 nucleotide sequence: TGTGCCAGCCGGGGGGGCAGCAATCAGCCCCAGCATTTT.

This clone has a handful of counts. The V gene is TRBV5-8, the J gene TRBJ2-7, with 10 bases identical to TRBD1. Germline assignment: CDR1 SGHTS and CDR2 YDEGEE. This CDR3 contains 15 residues. The CDR3 DNA is TGTGCGTCTAGCTTTGGGACAGGGGAGGTCTACGAGCAGTACTTC. Encoded protein: CASSFGTGEVYEQYF.

This chain links TRBV2 with TRBJ2-5; 8 bases line up with TRBD2. The CDR3 is 16 amino acids. Germline lookup yields CDR1 SNHLY and CDR2 FYNNEI. With 2 bases clipped from V and 0 bases from J, the junction kept 5 bases outside the gene matches. The CDR3 DNA is TGTGCCAGCAGTGAAAGGGCTAGCGGGTACCAAGAGACCCAGTACTTC. Translating gives CASSERASGYQETQYF.

The V call is TRBV7-2, the J call TRBJ1-5; the D is unclear. V lost 3 bases to trimming and J lost 9 bases, with 18 bases between them. CDR1 and CDR2 from the germline V gene are SGHTA and FQGNSA. The CDR3 covers 15 residues. The CDR3 is CASSFSGSGEGPQHF. In DNA, the CDR3 is TGTGCCAGCAGCTTCTCTGGTTCGGGTGAGGGGCCCCAGCATTTT.

V is TRBV27 and J is TRBJ2-7, with 8 bases that match TRBD2. In germline, CDR1 is MNHEY, CDR2 SMNVEV (reference sequence). With V trimmed by 5 bases and J by 0 bases, 6 bases remained unmatched. CDR3 length: 15 amino acids. The CDR3 region has the DNA TGTGCCAGCAGTCCAATAGCGGGGAGCTCCTACGAGCAGTACTTC. Residues: CASSPIAGSSYEQYF.

V gene TRBV6-5 combines with J gene TRBJ2-7; perhaps TRBD2 as D (6 bases). V was pared by 6 bases and J by 0 bases, with 9 bases between. CDR3 length equals 13 residues. Germline V lookup: CDR1 MNHEY, CDR2 SVGAGI. As DNA, the CDR3 is TGTGCCAGCAGGGAGACTAGCTCCTACGAGCAGTACTTC. It specifies CASRETSSYEQYF.

This chain links TRBV11-2 with TRBJ1-6, with D possibly matching TRBD1 (6 bases). The CDR3 sequence is 16 residues long. Germline CDR1 SGHAT, CDR2 FQNNGV. V shed 1 base and J shed 6 bases, with 13 bases lying between them. The CDR3 sequence: CASSLGPGGGNSPLHF. The CDR3 bases are TGTGCCAGCAGCTTAGGACCGGGGGGCGGTAATTCACCCCTCCACTTT. The entire variable domain, with the rest obtained from reference TRBV11-2 and TRBJ1-6, is as follows: EAGVAQSPRYKIIEKRQSVAFWCNPISGHATLYWYQQILGQGPKLLIQFQNNGVVDDSQLPKDRFSAERLKGVDSTLKIQPAKLEDSAVYLCASSLGPGGGNSPLHFGNGTRLTVT.

J is TRBJ2-1 and V is TRBV7-2; 9 positions agree with TRBD2. With 1 base clipped from V and 5 bases from J, the junction kept 3 bases outside the gene matches. Germline V lookup: CDR1 SGHTA, CDR2 FQGNSA. CDR3 size: 15 residues. The CDR3 spells CASSLGASGNNEQFF. CDR3 sequence (DNA): TGTGCCAGCAGCTTAGGAGCTAGCGGGAACAATGAGCAGTTCTTC.

This clone has a single count. The chain carries TRBV6-2 or TRBV6-3 and TRBJ1-5; TRBD1 agrees at 11 bases. Germline CDR1 reads MNHEY; CDR2 reads SVGEGT. The CDR3 runs 14 residues. The J segment lost 6 bases and the V segment lost 6 bases, leaving 4 bases of the junction unmatched. As DNA, the CDR3 is TGTGCCAGCAGCGGACAGGGGGCAAGTCAGCCCCAGCATTTT. Its translation: CASSGQGASQPQHF.

The table lists this clone with a count of one. V is TRBV9 and J is TRBJ1-3; D not certain. Germline V gene sequence: CDR1 SGDLS, CDR2 YYNGEE. Trimming took 5 bases from V and 4 from J, leaving 4 bases between them. The CDR3 has 11 residues. The CDR3 loop is CASRQGNTIYF. For the CDR3, the DNA is TGTGCCAGCAGACAAGGAAACACCATATATTTT.

Only one count was recorded for this clone. This chain joins TRBV5-1 and TRBJ2-3; 12 nucleotides agree with TRBD1. V lost 3 bases, J lost 2 bases, and 4 bases stayed unmatched. CDR1 and CDR2 from the germline V gene are SGHRS and YFSETQ. This CDR3 comprises 16 residues. CDR3 nucleotides: TGCGCCAGCAGCTCGCTGGGACAGGGGGCCACAGATACGCAGTATTTT. Its protein product is CASSSLGQGATDTQYF.

This clone was counted once. V gene TRBV28 combines with J gene TRBJ2-7, with 8 bases aligning to TRBD1. The CDR3 consists of 15 residues. Germline V gene data show CDR1 as MDHEN and CDR2 as SYDVKM. The junction had 9 bases not matched to a gene; V was cut back by 5 bases and J by 3 bases. Written as DNA, the CDR3 is TGTGCCAGCAGTCCTACAGGGGGAATCGGCTACGAGCAGTACTTC. Amino acid sequence: CASSPTGGIGYEQYF.

The chain combines TRBV19 with TRBJ1-5; possible D gene TRBD1, 5 bases. Germline loops: CDR1 LNHDA, CDR2 SQIVND (reference sequence). V lost 10 bases, J lost 5 bases, and 18 bases lay in between. The CDR3 totals 14 residues. CDR3 sequence: CATTRWGEDQPQHF. CDR3 in DNA: TGTGCCACCACCCGTTGGGGGGAAGATCAGCCCCAGCATTTT. The full variable domain, its missing parts supplied by reference TRBV19 and TRBJ1-5, is DGGITQSPKYLFRKEGQNVTLSCEQNLNHDAMYWYRQDPGQGLRLIYYSQIVNDFQKGDIAEGYSVSREKKESFPLTVTSAQKNPTAFYLCATTRWGEDQPQHFGDGTRLSIL.

The chain links TRBV28 to TRBJ2-1; 9 bases are a match to TRBD2. In germline, CDR1 is MDHEN, CDR2 SYDVKM. This CDR3 is 18 amino acids long. V gave up 3 bases and J gave up 1 base; unmatched junction bases: 10. CDR3 sequence: CASSFGVAGAGSYNEQFF. The CDR3 coding sequence is TGTGCCAGCAGTTTTGGGGTAGCGGGGGCCGGATCCTACAATGAGCAGTTCTTC.

This clone was detected once. The J gene is TRBJ2-4, the V gene TRBV11-2; a weak D match, TRBD2 (7 bases). The CDR3 extends over 15 amino acids. Germline CDR1 and CDR2: SGHAT and FQNNGV. V lost 4 bases to trimming and J lost 9 bases, with 19 bases between them. CDR3 loop: CASSSQRGGMGIQYF. DNA for the CDR3: TGTGCCAGCAGCTCCCAAAGGGGGGGCATGGGCATTCAGTACTTC.

In this sample, this clone turned up a few times. The chain links TRBV5-4 to TRBJ2-1, with 10 bases that match TRBD2. This CDR3 is built from 15 residues. V shed 4 bases and J 4 bases; nucleotides not matched to a gene: 5. Looked up from germline, CDR1 is SGHNT and CDR2 is YYREEE (reference sequence). The CDR3: CASSQAGGSYNEQFF. The CDR3 nucleotides are TGTGCCAGCAGCCAAGCGGGAGGGTCGTACAATGAGCAGTTCTTC. Together with reference TRBV5-4 and TRBJ2-1, the CDR3 gives the full variable domain: ETGVTQSPTHLIKTRGQQVTLRCSSQSGHNTVSWYQQALGQGPQFIFQYYREEENGRGNFPPRFSGLQFPNYSSELNVNALELDDSALYLCASSQAGGSYNEQFFGPGTRLTVL.

This sequence joins TRBV14 and TRBJ2-2; 14 nucleotides match TRBD2. Germline V gene lookup returns CDR1 SGHDN and CDR2 FVKESK. The CDR3 is made up of 18 amino acids. V gave up 1 base and J gave up 2 bases; unmatched junction bases: 3. CDR3 nucleotides: TGTGCCAGCAGCCAAGGGGGACTAGCGGGAGTAAACACCGGGGAGCTGTTTTTT. It specifies CASSQGGLAGVNTGELFF.

This rearrangement joins TRBV24-1 to TRBJ1-2; TRBD1 agrees at 8 bases. The trim removed 3 bases at V and 0 bases at J, leaving 5 bases unmatched. The CDR3 contains 16 residues. Germline lookup yields CDR1 KGHDR and CDR2 SFDVKD. In nucleotides, the CDR3 is TGTGCCACCAGTGATCGACAGGGGATTTCTAACTATGGCTACACCTTC. It codes for CATSDRQGISNYGYTF.

J is TRBJ2-1 and V is TRBV4-2; D may be TRBD2 (6 bases). V was trimmed by 0 bases and J by 5 bases, leaving 17 bases between them. The CDR3 totals 17 residues. Per germline, CDR1 LGHNA and CDR2 YNFKEQ. The CDR3 region is CASSQDPGLRANNEQFF. CDR3 nucleotide sequence: TGTGCCAGCAGCCAAGACCCTGGACTAAGGGCCAACAATGAGCAGTTCTTC.

The rearrangement joins TRBV6-5 to TRBJ2-7; perhaps TRBD2 as D (7 bases). This CDR3 is 13 amino acids long. The V end lost 6 bases, the J end lost 6 bases, and 15 bases lay between the germline ends. CDR1 is MNHEY, CDR2 SVGAGI, per germline. CDR3 sequence: CASREGGAGEQYF. The DNA for the CDR3 is TGTGCCAGCAGAGAGGGGGGGGCAGGCGAGCAGTACTTC.

The V and J genes are TRBV5-1 and TRBJ2-4; 8 positions match TRBD1. After removal of 0 bases from V and 0 bases from J, the junction contained 14 bases not matched to a gene. The CDR3 consists of 20 residues. CDR1 SGHRS and CDR2 YFSETQ come from the germline V gene. As DNA, the CDR3 is TGCGCCAGCAGCTTGGAAAGCCAGGGGGCGCTGGGACTAGCCAAAAACATTCAGTACTTC. Translation: CASSLESQGALGLAKNIQYF.

V is TRBV9 and J is TRBJ2-1; D not resolved. Germline CDR1 reads SGDLS; CDR2 reads YYNGEE. The V and J ends lost 2 bases and 9 bases respectively, with 6 bases between them. CDR3 length: 11 amino acids. DNA of the CDR3: TGTGCCAGCAGCGTGGCTGCTGAGCAGTTCTTC. It is translated as CASSVAAEQFF.

The genes are TRBV6-5 and TRBJ2-1; D may be TRBD2 (7 bases). This CDR3 is built from 15 residues. Germline CDR1 reads MNHEY; CDR2 reads SVGAGI. Deletions cut 6 bases from V and 3 bases from J, with 15 bases between. In DNA, the CDR3 is TGTGCCAGCAGCCCGTGGGGGGGCATCTACAATGAGCAGTTCTTC. Translating gives CASSPWGGIYNEQFF.

The chain combines TRBV6-6 with TRBJ2-5; TRBD2 is a possible D gene (6 bases). This CDR3 region has 17 residues. CDR1 and CDR2 (germline): MNHNY, SVGAGI (reference sequence). V was shortened by 5 bases and J by 1 base, with 20 bases between the two germline ends. The CDR3 DNA is TGTGCCAGCAGTCGACGATTAGGGAGGTTGACCCAAGAGACCCAGTACTTC. Protein sequence: CASSRRLGRLTQETQYF.

This clone came up a few times. V gene TRBV7-3 combines with J gene TRBJ2-1, with TRBD1 identical over 7 bases. Unmatched junction bases numbered 24, after V lost 4 bases and J lost 0 bases. The germline gives CDR1 SGHTA, CDR2 FQGTGA. The CDR3 extends over 22 amino acids. DNA of the CDR3: TGTGCCAGCAGCTCCCCAACCAAACAGGGGAGATCCCCCTTAAGCTCCTACAATGAGCAGTTCTTC. Translating gives CASSSPTKQGRSPLSSYNEQFF.

The CDR3 DNA reads as TGTGCCTGGGCTAAGGCGGGCACAAGAAACACCATATATTTT. Protein product: CAWAKAGTRNTIYF. This sequence joins TRBV30 and TRBJ1-3, with no clear D. Germline CDR1 reads GTSNPN; CDR2 reads SVGIG (reference sequence). The V end was cut by 5 bases, the J end by 5 bases, with 16 bases between. The CDR3 totals 14 residues.

This rearrangement joins TRBV30 to TRBJ2-7, with 12 bases matching TRBD2. From germline, CDR1 is GTSNPN and CDR2 SVGIG (reference sequence). The CDR3 has 19 residues. Germline trimming cut 3 bases from V and 3 bases from J; bases unmatched to any gene: 18. CDR3 nucleotide sequence: TGTGCCTGGAGGGAAAACGGACTAGCGGGACCAATTAACATCTACGAGCAGTACTTC. Protein: CAWRENGLAGPINIYEQYF.

The V and J genes are TRBV11-3 and TRBJ2-3, with D possibly TRBD1 on 5 matching bases. This CDR3 spans 17 amino acids. Trimming took off 4 bases at V and 1 base at J, with 18 bases between the two ends. CDR1 is SGHNT and CDR2 is YENEEA in the germline V gene. Here the CDR3 DNA reads TGTGCCAGCAGCTCCAAAAGGACAAATCCTCGCACAGATACGCAGTATTTT. It yields the protein CASSSKRTNPRTDTQYF.